The rows below give T cell receptor beta chains drawn from one sample of a study of cytomegalovirus exposure and HLA in healthy donors. The protocol was immunoSEQ multiplex PCR, while the TCRdb copy is restricted to in-frame clones and leaves out a portion. The sample contains some 180,000 clones, about 85% of which appear only once. Sequences were obtained from PBMCs. The origin of the receptors is a girl between 10 and 17 years old in good health and CMV-seropositive. CDR3s include the opening cysteine and the closing phenylalanine or tryptophan. The D gene is left open where the match is weak. Size values are once, few and many counts, or a class for expanded clones, and some rows have none.

V: TRBV13; J: TRBJ2-3; D: NA; size: NA; DNA: TGTGCCAGCAGCCGACGACTGAGTCCTGAGCGGGTTACGCAGTATTTT; CDR3: CASSRRLSPERVTQYF
V: TRBV7-2; J: TRBJ2-5; D: NA; size: NA; DNA: TGTGCCAGCAGTCACGACCTCCGGGGGATGGAGACCCAGTACTTC; CDR3: CASSHDLRGMETQYF
V: TRBV21-1; J: TRBJ2-5; D: NA; size: NA; DNA: TGTGCCAGCAGCAAAGGTGAGGCAGAGGGAGAGACCCAGTACTTC; CDR3: CASSKGEAEGETQYF
V: TRBV28; J: TRBJ2-1; D: TRBD2; size: few; DNA: TGTGCCAGCAGTCGGACTAGCGGGACCGATATGTTCTCCTACAATGAGCAGTTCTTC; CDR3: CASSRTSGTDMFSYNEQFF
V: TRBV19; J: TRBJ2-5; D: TRBD2; size: NA; DNA: TGTGCCAGTAGGCAGGTGGCTAGCGGCCAAGAGACCCAGTACTTC; CDR3: CASRQVASGQETQYF
V: TRBV14; J: TRBJ2-7; D: TRBD2; size: few; DNA: TGTGCCAGCAGCCAAGCTGGACTAGCCCTTTCCTACGAGCAGTACTTC; CDR3: CASSQAGLALSYEQYF
V: TRBV19; J: TRBJ2-1; D: NA; size: few; DNA: TGTGCCAGTAGTGAGACTAGTGACAATGAGCAGTTCTTC; CDR3: CASSETSDNEQFF
V: TRBV5-8; J: TRBJ2-7; D: NA; size: NA; DNA: TGTGCCAGCAGCTTGGTCGGAGGGCAGGGAAGGTCCTACGAGCAGTACTTC; CDR3: CASSLVGGQGRSYEQYF
V: TRBV4-3; J: TRBJ1-1; D: NA; size: NA; DNA: TGCGCCAGCAGCCGGCACTCAGGGTCTGAAGCTTTCTTT; CDR3: CASSRHSGSEAFF
V: TRBV2; J: TRBJ1-4; D: TRBD1; size: NA; DNA: TGTGCCAGCAGTGGACAGGGCGGCGATGAAAAACTGTTTTTT; CDR3: CASSGQGGDEKLFF
V: TRBV19; J: TRBJ1-2; D: NA; size: NA; DNA: TGTGCCAGTAATAACAATTTCTATGGCTACACCTTC; CDR3: CASNNNFYGYTF
V: TRBV7-9; J: TRBJ2-7; D: TRBD2; size: NA; DNA: TGTGCCAGCAGCTTATTTCTAGCGGGAGGTAAGGACGAGCAGTACTTC; CDR3: CASSLFLAGGKDEQYF
V: TRBV27; J: TRBJ1-1; D: NA; size: NA; DNA: TGTGCCAGCAGTTTAGCTGCGGAATTGAACACTGAAGCTTTCTTT; CDR3: CASSLAAELNTEAFF
V: TRBV19; J: TRBJ2-6; D: NA; size: NA; DNA: TGTGCCAGTAGTATAGAGCGTGGAGAGGGCTCTGGGGCCAACGTCCTGACTTTC; CDR3: CASSIERGEGSGANVLTF
V: TRBV7-9; J: TRBJ2-3; D: TRBD2; size: once; DNA: TGTGCCAGCAGCTGGGAGGGGTCGGGGACGCAGTATTTT; CDR3: CASSWEGSGTQYF
V: TRBV4-3; J: TRBJ2-1; D: TRBD1; size: NA; DNA: TGCGCCAGCAGCCACGGACAGGGGCTCTACAATGAGCAGTTCTTC; CDR3: CASSHGQGLYNEQFF
V: TRBV7-9; J: TRBJ2-1; D: NA; size: NA; DNA: TGTGCCAGCAGCCCCCAACAGGGTGGGTTCTTC; CDR3: CASSPQQGGFF
V: TRBV6-1; J: TRBJ1-5; D: TRBD1; size: NA; DNA: TGTGCCAGCAACACTGCGGACAGGGCAAATCAGCCCCAGCATTTT; CDR3: CASNTADRANQPQHF
V: TRBV11-2; J: TRBJ2-7; D: NA; size: NA; DNA: TGTGCCAGCAGCTTAGCTGGGGCTAGCGCCACGAGGGAGCAGTACTTC; CDR3: CASSLAGASATREQYF
V: TRBV20-1; J: TRBJ1-1; D: TRBD1; size: NA; DNA: TGCAGTGCTCAGGGGGACACTGAAGCTTTCTTT; CDR3: CSAQGDTEAFF
V: TRBV29-1; J: TRBJ2-1; D: NA; size: NA; DNA: TGCAGCGTCTTATTCGGGAGCGCCTACAATGAGCAGTTCTTC; CDR3: CSVLFGSAYNEQFF
V: TRBV6-1; J: TRBJ1-2; D: NA; size: NA; DNA: TGTGCCAGCAGTGAACCCCTGGCCGGTGGGGCCTATGGCTACACCTTC; CDR3: CASSEPLAGGAYGYTF
V: TRBV4-3; J: TRBJ1-1; D: NA; size: NA; DNA: TGCGCCAGCAGCCAAGATCACAGTATGAACACTGAAGCTTTCTTT; CDR3: CASSQDHSMNTEAFF
V: TRBV4-1; J: TRBJ1-2; D: NA; size: NA; DNA: TGCGCCAGCAGCCAAGATGGAGGACGGTTTAACTATGGCTACACCTTC; CDR3: CASSQDGGRFNYGYTF
V: TRBV4-1; J: TRBJ2-3; D: TRBD2; size: NA; DNA: TGCGCCAGCAGCCAAGTCCCTAGCGGCGGAACAGATACGCAGTATTTT; CDR3: CASSQVPSGGTDTQYF
V: TRBV27; J: TRBJ2-2; D: TRBD2; size: NA; DNA: TGTGCCAGCAGTTCCTGGACTAGCGGGAGGCCCGGGGAGCTGTTTTTT; CDR3: CASSSWTSGRPGELFF
V: TRBV14; J: TRBJ1-2; D: NA; size: NA; DNA: TGTGCCAGCAGCCAGGGGGGTGGCTCCTATGGCTACACCTTC; CDR3: CASSQGGGSYGYTF
V: TRBV18; J: TRBJ2-5; D: TRBD2; size: once; DNA: TGTGCCAGCTCACCACCAACTAGCGCCCAAGAGACCCAGTACTTC; CDR3: CASSPPTSAQETQYF
V: TRBV4-2; J: TRBJ2-1; D: TRBD1; size: NA; DNA: TGTGCCAGCAGCCATCCCACGGGACAGGCTTCCTACAATGAGCAGTTCTTC; CDR3: CASSHPTGQASYNEQFF
V: TRBV2; J: TRBJ1-4; D: TRBD1; size: NA; DNA: TGTGCCAGCAGTGGAGGGACAGGGGTGGAAAAACTGTTTTTT; CDR3: CASSGGTGVEKLFF
V: TRBV6-4; J: TRBJ1-5; D: NA; size: NA; DNA: TGTGCCAGCAACGGACACCAGCATTTT; CDR3: CASNGHQHF
V: TRBV6-1; J: TRBJ2-3; D: NA; size: NA; DNA: TGTGCCAGCAGTGAACGTACAGTCTTGTCAGATACGCAGTATTTT; CDR3: CASSERTVLSDTQYF
V: TRBV25-1; J: TRBJ2-2; D: NA; size: NA; DNA: TGTGCCAGCAGTGTGCGGCGGAGGACGAACACCGGGGAGCTGTTTTTT; CDR3: CASSVRRRTNTGELFF
V: TRBV27; J: TRBJ2-1; D: NA; size: NA; DNA: TGTGCCAGCAGTTTTAGCGACAATGAGCAGTTCTTC; CDR3: CASSFSDNEQFF
V: TRBV6-5; J: TRBJ2-5; D: TRBD2; size: few; DNA: TGTGGAAGCGGGAGGGCGGTTGAGACCCAGTACTTC; CDR3: CGSGRAVETQYF
V: TRBV7-2; J: TRBJ2-1; D: TRBD2; size: NA; DNA: TGTGCCAGCAGCTTAATCGCTAGCGGGAGTTTCCTCTCCTACAATGAGCAGTTCTTC; CDR3: CASSLIASGSFLSYNEQFF
V: TRBV6-5; J: TRBJ1-1; D: NA; size: NA; DNA: TGTGCCAGCAGTCAGACCGGACATAGGGGCACTGAAGCTTTCTTT; CDR3: CASSQTGHRGTEAFF
V: TRBV7-9; J: TRBJ2-2; D: NA; size: NA; DNA: TGTGCCAGCAAGAAGACAGTCAACACCGGGGAGCTGTTTTTT; CDR3: CASKKTVNTGELFF
V: TRBV6-5; J: TRBJ1-1; D: NA; size: NA; DNA: TGTGCCACCACTGGCCAGGGGAACACTGAAGCTTTCTTT; CDR3: CATTGQGNTEAFF
V: TRBV29-1; J: TRBJ1-1; D: TRBD1; size: few; DNA: TGCAGCGTTGAAGGATACCCGACAGGGGGCGCCGGAGCTTTCTTT; CDR3: CSVEGYPTGGAGAFF
V: TRBV27; J: TRBJ1-2; D: NA; size: NA; DNA: TGTGCCAGCAGTTTCCTGGACAGACCTAACTATGGCTACACCTTC; CDR3: CASSFLDRPNYGYTF
V: TRBV13; J: TRBJ2-7; D: NA; size: NA; DNA: TGTGCCAGCAGCCTCGACAGGTTCGAGCAGTACTTC; CDR3: CASSLDRFEQYF
V: TRBV9; J: TRBJ2-2; D: TRBD2; size: NA; DNA: TGTGCCAGCAGCCCCCGATTGGGCGGGAGGGAGGCCACCGGGGAGCTGTTTTTT; CDR3: CASSPRLGGREATGELFF
V: TRBV29-1; J: TRBJ1-2; D: NA; size: NA; DNA: TGCAGCGTAGAATTTCGACAGGTGAAGGGTGGCTACACCTTC; CDR3: CSVEFRQVKGGYTF
V: TRBV11-2; J: TRBJ2-1; D: TRBD2; size: NA; DNA: TGTGCCAGCAGCTTAGATAAATGGGCTAGCGGGGCCTCCTACAATGAGCAGTTCTTC; CDR3: CASSLDKWASGASYNEQFF
V: TRBV5-1; J: TRBJ2-7; D: NA; size: once; DNA: TGCGCCAGCAGCGGAGGGCAGGGAGGCTACGAGCAGTACTTC; CDR3: CASSGGQGGYEQYF
V: TRBV5-1; J: TRBJ2-1; D: TRBD2; size: once; DNA: TGCGCCAGCCGCTCCCGTACGGGAGGATATGCCTACAATGAGCAGTTCTTC; CDR3: CASRSRTGGYAYNEQFF